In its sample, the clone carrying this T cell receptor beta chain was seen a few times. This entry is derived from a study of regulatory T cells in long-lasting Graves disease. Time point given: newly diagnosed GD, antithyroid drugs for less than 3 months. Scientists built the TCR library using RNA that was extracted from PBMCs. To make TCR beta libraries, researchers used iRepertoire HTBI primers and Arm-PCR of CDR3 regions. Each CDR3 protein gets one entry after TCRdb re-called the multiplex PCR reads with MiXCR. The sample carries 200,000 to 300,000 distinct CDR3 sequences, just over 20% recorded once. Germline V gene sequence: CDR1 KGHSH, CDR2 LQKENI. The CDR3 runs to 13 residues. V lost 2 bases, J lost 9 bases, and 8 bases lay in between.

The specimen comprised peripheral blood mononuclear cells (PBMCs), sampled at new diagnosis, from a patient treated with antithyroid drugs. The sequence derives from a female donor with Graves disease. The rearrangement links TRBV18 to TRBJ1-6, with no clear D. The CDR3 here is CASSPDSVSPLHF. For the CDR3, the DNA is TGTGCCAGCTCACCAGATAGTGTTTCACCCCTCCACTTT. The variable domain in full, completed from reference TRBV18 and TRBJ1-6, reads NAGVMQNPRHLVRRRGQEARLRCSPMKGHSHVYWYRQLPEEGLKFMVYLQKENIIDESGMPKERFSAEFPKEGPSILRIQQVVRGDSAAYFCASSPDSVSPLHFGNGTRLTVT.